Following are 15 T cell receptor beta chains from one sample sequenced in a study of shared clonotypes between healthy human individuals. TCRdb's table, derived via immunoSEQ multiplex PCR, lists solely in-frame clones and lacks some. The table shows 450,000 to 500,000 clones, with over 70% occurring only once. Sequenced: PBMCs. The origin of the receptors is a woman aged 40 to 49 in good health. Some clones in this sample may be carry-over from other donors' samples.

Worth noting for this clone: A far more abundant clone sits one base away, making this likely a read error. The rearrangement links TRBV6-5 to TRBJ2-7, with D uncertain. The CDR3 runs 15 residues. The germline gives CDR1 MNHEY, CDR2 SVGAGI. The CDR3 region has the DNA TGTGCCAGAAGTTACAATGGCGTCAGCTCCTACGAGCAGTACTTC. Its protein product is CARSYNGVSSYEQYF.

The chain recombines TRBV6-5 with TRBJ1-2; possibly TRBD1 for D (6 bases). Germline V CDR1 and CDR2: MNHEY, SVGAGI. The CDR3 is 15 residues long. The ends were cut back, 6 bases at V and 2 bases at J, with 16 bases in the middle. CDR3 DNA sequence: TGTGCCAGCAGGCGATACAGGGAGGCAAACTATGGCTACACCTTC. As protein: CASRRYREANYGYTF.

With respect to this clone: A far larger clone is one base from this, pointing to a likely read error. This sequence joins TRBV6-1 and TRBJ2-2, with 9 bases that match TRBD1. This CDR3 spans 15 amino acids. The germline gives CDR1 MNHNS, CDR2 SASEGT. The CDR3 nucleotides are TGCGCCAGTTCCGGGACAGGGAAGGGCACCGGGGAGCTGTTTTTT. Protein sequence: CASSGTGKGTGELFF.

This clone was seen more than once but under ten times. V gene TRBV13 combines with J gene TRBJ2-3; possible D gene TRBD2, 5 bases. V lost 0 bases and J 3 bases, leaving 16 bases between the germline ends. The CDR3 covers 17 residues. Germline loops: CDR1 PRHDT, CDR2 FYEKMQ (reference sequence). The CDR3 DNA reads TGTGCCAGCAGCTTAGGAGGACTGGCAACGACAACAGATACGCAGTATTTT. Translating gives CASSLGGLATTTDTQYF.

This clone was counted only a few times. V is TRBV29-1 and J is TRBJ1-1; TRBD1 might be the D (5 bases). The CDR3 runs 13 residues. Germline lookup yields CDR1 SQVTM and CDR2 ANQGSEA. V lost 0 bases to trimming and J lost 8 bases, with 13 bases between them. The DNA for the CDR3 is TGCAGCGTTGAAGATCAGGGCCTCGGGGAAGCTTTCTTT. Its protein is CSVEDQGLGEAFF.

The rearrangement links TRBV2 to TRBJ2-2; D is undetermined. CDR3 length: 15 amino acids. The germline V gene encodes CDR1 SNHLY and CDR2 FYNNEI. Trimming shortened V by 2 bases and J by 4 bases, and 11 bases separated the two germline ends. CDR3 DNA sequence: TGTGCCAGCAGTGAATCTGTCATGATCACCGGGGAGCTGTTTTTT. Translation gives CASSESVMITGELFF. Drawing the rest from reference TRBV2 and TRBJ2-2, the complete variable domain is EPEVTQTPSHQVTQMGQEVILRCVPISNHLYFYWYRQILGQKVEFLVSFYNNEISEKSEIFDDQFSVERPDGSNFTLKIRSTKLEDSAMYFCASSESVMITGELFFGEGSRLTVL.

The rearrangement joins TRBV6-1 to TRBJ2-7, with 10 bases identical to TRBD2. Losses at the gene ends were 8 bases for V and 4 bases for J; bases not matched to a gene: 11. The CDR3 extends over 15 amino acids. From germline, CDR1 is MNHNS and CDR2 SASEGT. The CDR3 sequence is CASGLLSSGSYEQYF. CDR3 nucleotides: TGTGCCAGCGGCCTCTTGTCTAGCGGGAGTTACGAGCAGTACTTC.

This chain links TRBV7-3 with TRBJ1-1, with D tentatively TRBD1 (5 bases). The CDR3 is 15 residues long. V was pared by 1 base and J by 0 bases, with 9 bases between. Germline V lookup: CDR1 SGHTA, CDR2 FQGTGA. The CDR3 DNA reads TGTGCCAGCAGCTTAAGTGGGGGTATGAACACTGAAGCTTTCTTT. Translated, it gives CASSLSGGMNTEAFF.

This clone came up a few times. With a far larger clone one base away, a read error is the likely cause. This sample also contains other DNA sequences that code for the same CDR3. The chain has TRBV11-2 and TRBJ1-1; tentative D call: TRBD1 (6 bases). Germline V gene data show CDR1 as SGHAT and CDR2 as FQNNGV. The CDR3 is 16 amino acids. The CDR3 bases are TGTGCCAGCAGCAAAGACCGGGACACCGGCTACACTGAAGCCTTCTTT. It encodes CASSKDRDTGYTEAFF.

In regard to this clone: A far more abundant clone sits one base away, making this likely a read error. The chain employs TRBV28 and TRBJ2-5, with 7 positions matching TRBD2. Matching the DNA end better, TRBJ2-7 makes the J call doubtful. Looked up from germline, CDR1 is MDHEN and CDR2 is SYDVKM. This CDR3 has 14 residues. CDR3 sequence reads: CASTPSGSPYEQYF. In nucleotides, the CDR3 is TGTGCCAGCACCCCTAGCGGATCTCCTTACGAGCAGTACTTC.

V and J are TRBV27 and TRBJ2-5; the match to TRBD1 covers 9 bases. Looked up from germline, CDR1 is MNHEY and CDR2 is SMNVEV (reference sequence). V trimming: 4 bases; J trimming: 7 bases; junction bases outside the gene matches: 4. This CDR3 is built from 13 residues. CDR3 nucleotides: TGTGCCAGCAGTTCGGGACAGGGAACGACCCAGTACTTC. This gives the protein CASSSGQGTTQYF.

V gene TRBV10-3 combines with J gene TRBJ2-7, with D perhaps being TRBD1 or TRBD2 (5 bases each). The V gene's germline CDR1 is ENHRY and CDR2 SYGVKD. Trimming pared 3 bases from V and 1 base from J, leaving 13 bases between. The CDR3 spans 15 residues. CDR3 DNA sequence: TGTGCCATCAGTGATCGGGGACGGCTATCCTACGAGCAGTACTTC. This gives the protein CAISDRGRLSYEQYF.

Of note for this clone: A far larger clone is off by one base, so a read error is likely. The chain uses TRBV25-1 and TRBJ2-1; D may be TRBD2 (6 bases). The CDR3 consists of 13 residues. Germline-derived CDR1 and CDR2 are MGHDK and SYGVNS. The CDR3 DNA reads TGTGCCAGCAGTGAAACCCGGGGGAGTGAGAAGTTCTTC. It translates to CASSETRGSEKFF.

This clone is a singleton in its sample. The rearrangement uses TRBV29-1 and TRBJ2-5; D perhaps matches TRBD2 (5 bases). Trimming stripped 6 bases from V and 5 bases from J, with 10 bases between. This CDR3 spans 11 amino acids. Germline CDR1 SQVTM, CDR2 ANQGSEA. This CDR3 reads CSVRPGETQYF. The CDR3 DNA follows: TGCAGCGTGCGACCGGGGGAGACCCAGTACTTC.

The genes are TRBV2 and TRBJ2-2; TRBD1 is a possible D gene (5 bases). The germline CDR1 and CDR2 sequences are SNHLY and FYNNEI. V lost 4 bases, J lost 7 bases, and 13 bases lay in between. The CDR3 runs to 14 residues. Here the CDR3 DNA reads TGTGCCAGCAGTGCTGGCAGGGTAGTCGGGGAGCTGTTTTTT. Amino acid sequence: CASSAGRVVGELFF.